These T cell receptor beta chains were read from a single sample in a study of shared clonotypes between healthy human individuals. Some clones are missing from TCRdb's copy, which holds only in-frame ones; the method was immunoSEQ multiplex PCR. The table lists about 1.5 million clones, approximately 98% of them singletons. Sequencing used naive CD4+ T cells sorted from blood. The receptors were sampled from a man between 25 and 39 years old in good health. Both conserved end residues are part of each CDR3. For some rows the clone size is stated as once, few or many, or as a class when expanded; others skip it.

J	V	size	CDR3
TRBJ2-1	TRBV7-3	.	CASSRTSGRGYNEQFF
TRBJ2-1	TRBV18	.	CASSLLIEHNEQFF
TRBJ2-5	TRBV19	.	CASSFSVQETQYF
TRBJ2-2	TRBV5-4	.	CASSSAPAPLTGELFF
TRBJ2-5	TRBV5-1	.	CASSFKQGGETQYF
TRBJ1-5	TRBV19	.	CASSIRQGAGGSNQPQHF
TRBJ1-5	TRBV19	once	CASSGFGSNQPQHF
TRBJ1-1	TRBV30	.	CACGWNTEAFF
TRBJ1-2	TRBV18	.	CASSPRYRDYGYTF
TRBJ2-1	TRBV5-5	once	CASSRSLGQGVDEQFF
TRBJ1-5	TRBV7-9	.	CASSLGRQNQPQHF
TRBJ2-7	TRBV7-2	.	CASSPTAGVQYF
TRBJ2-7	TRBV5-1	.	CASSLGTGTASYEQYF
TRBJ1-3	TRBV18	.	CASSPRGSGNTIYF
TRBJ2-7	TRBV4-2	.	CASSPLAGGPYEQYF
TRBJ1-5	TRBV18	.	CASSPKAGFYSNQPQHF